Listed below are T cell receptor beta chains from one sample, sequenced in a study of OX40 agonist ivuxolimab in advanced cancers. The repertoire was sequenced with immunoSEQ multiplex PCR; TCRdb's copy has only in-frame clones and lacks some. The table includes 50,000 to 65,000 clones, approximately 78% detected once. Sequences were derived from CD4+ or CD8+ T cells sorted from blood, sampled in a trial of the OX40 agonist ivuxolimab. These receptor sequences come from an adult with an advanced solid tumor such as melanoma, head and neck, liver or kidney cancer. CDR3s include the opening cysteine and the closing phenylalanine or tryptophan. The D gene is left open where the match is weak. Clone size is shown for a subset of rows, as once, few, many or a class of expanded clone.

V gene	J gene	clone size	D gene	CDR3 DNA	CDR3 protein
TRBV11-2	TRBJ1-1	few	.	TGTGCCAGCAGCTTCTTCGGGTTCGGCACTGAAGCTTTCTTT	CASSFFGFGTEAFF
TRBV30	TRBJ2-7	.	.	TGTGCCTGGAGTGTAAGACGGGAGAGCTCCTACGAGCAGTACTTC	CAWSVRRESSYEQYF
TRBV19	TRBJ1-1	.	.	TGTGCCAGTAGTACGGGTGCAGGGGCTTTCTTT	CASSTGAGAFF
TRBV19	TRBJ2-2	.	TRBD1	TGTGCCGGACAGGGGGCCATCGGGGAGCTGTTTTTT	CAGQGAIGELFF
TRBV5-1	TRBJ2-2	once	.	TGCGCCAGCAGCGATGTGATGGGCGGGGAGCTGTTTTTT	CASSDVMGGELFF
TRBV9	TRBJ1-4	.	.	TGTGCCAGCAGCGTAGGAGGTGCAACTAATGAAAAACTGTTTTTT	CASSVGGATNEKLFF
TRBV4-1	TRBJ1-4	.	TRBD1	TGCGCCAGCAGCCAAGGAGACAGGGATAATGAAAAACTGTTTTTT	CASSQGDRDNEKLFF
TRBV6-1	TRBJ1-2	.	.	TGTGCCAGCAGTGAGACGACCTATGGCTACACCTTC	CASSETTYGYTF
TRBV18	TRBJ2-5	.	.	TGTGCCAGCTCACCACTATCAGGCCAAGAGACCCAGTACTTC	CASSPLSGQETQYF
TRBV11-3	TRBJ2-1	.	.	TGTGCCAGCAGCTTAGATGGGAGCGGTGGGGCAAATGAGCAGTTCTTC	CASSLDGSGGANEQFF
TRBV2	TRBJ2-7	.	.	TGTGCCAGCAGGGAGGCGTATCAGGTCCTGGGCCACGAGCAGTACTTC	CASREAYQVLGHEQYF
TRBV27	TRBJ2-1	.	TRBD2	TGTGCCAGCAGCTTGACTAGCGGGACCTACAATGAGCAGTTCTTC	CASSLTSGTYNEQFF
TRBV7-2	TRBJ1-5	once	.	TGTGCCAGCAGCGGGATGGGGCAGCCCCAGCATTTT	CASSGMGQPQHF
TRBV5-8	TRBJ2-5	.	.	TGTGCCAGCAGCTTGGAGGAGAGTGGATGGTTGGGGGGCTACTTC	CASSLEESGWLGGYF
TRBV6-5	TRBJ1-5	.	.	TGTGCCAGCAGTTACGACTCGGATAGCAATCAGCCCCAGCATTTT	CASSYDSDSNQPQHF
TRBV18	TRBJ2-5	.	.	TGTGCCAGCTCACCCACGGGTTTCCAAGAGACCCAGTACTTC	CASSPTGFQETQYF